A single sample gave rise to the 22 T cell receptor beta chains below, sequenced in a study of blood T cell repertoires in COVID-19. Here immunoSEQ multiplex PCR was the method, and the copy in TCRdb shows in-frame clones only, minus some. The sample comprises roughly 200,000 clones, 80% to 85% of which are singletons, and less than 20% rests with the top ten. The specimen was peripheral blood. The origin of the receptors is a woman of 80 years or more with active or convalescent COVID-19.

On this clone itself: It is unclear where the CDR3 begins or ends on the DNA, so no DNA is shown, and the CDR3 is as TCRdb lists it. This rearrangement joins TRBV2 to TRBJ2-2; TRBD1, the D gene given by the table, was not confirmed from the DNA. Germline assignment: CDR1 SNHLY and CDR2 FYNNEI. With termini counted, the CDR3 has 15 amino acids. CDR3 residues: CASILDRGQTGELFF.

The chain uses TRBV28 and TRBJ2-3; the D is unclear. The ends were cut back, 2 bases at V and 6 bases at J, with 6 bases in the middle. This CDR3 is 12 amino acids long. Looked up from germline, CDR1 is MDHEN and CDR2 is SYDVKM. CDR3 sequence (DNA): TGTGCCAGCAGTTTACTGGCTGATACGCAGTATTTT. Protein sequence: CASSLLADTQYF.

The chain couples TRBV3-1 (or the pseudogene TRBV3-2) to TRBJ1-5; D gene uncertain. The CDR3 covers 14 residues. Germline CDR1 is LGHDT and CDR2 is YNNKEL (reference sequence). V was shortened by 0 bases and J by 2 bases, with 5 bases between the two germline ends. The CDR3 is CASSQDAGNQPQHF. As DNA, the CDR3 is TGTGCCAGCAGCCAAGACGCAGGCAATCAGCCCCAGCATTTT.

The rearrangement joins TRBV6-5 to TRBJ2-3, with TRBD2 as a possible D gene (5 bases). The germline CDR1 and CDR2 sequences are MNHEY and SVGAGI. V lost 0 bases to trimming and J lost 0 bases, with 7 bases between them. CDR3 size: 15 residues. For the CDR3, the DNA is TGTGCCAGCAGTTACTCGGGAGCTAGCACAGATACGCAGTATTTT. This gives the protein CASSYSGASTDTQYF.

The chain couples TRBV11-2 to TRBJ2-5; no reliable D call. The germline CDR1 and CDR2 sequences are SGHAT and FQNNGV. V gave up 1 base and J gave up 4 bases, with 16 bases separating them. The CDR3 is 16 residues long. CDR3 amino acids: CASSLVPLTIGETQYF. Written as DNA, the CDR3 is TGTGCCAGCAGCTTAGTACCCCTCACTATAGGAGAGACCCAGTACTTC.

There are a few counts of this clone. The DNA of the CDR3 is TGTGCCACCAGTGATTTGTTAGGACTAGCGGGAGTCCCGAGCTCCTACGAGCAGTACTTC. This translates into CATSDLLGLAGVPSSYEQYF. The rearrangement joins TRBV24-1 to TRBJ2-7; 13 bases line up with TRBD2. Germline trimming cut 0 bases from V and 0 bases from J; bases unmatched to any gene: 10. The CDR3 consists of 20 residues. Germline-derived CDR1 and CDR2 are KGHDR and SFDVKD.

The rearrangement joins TRBV27 to TRBJ1-3, with D possibly being TRBD1 (6 bases). The CDR3 has 16 residues. CDR1 MNHEY and CDR2 SMNVEV come from the germline V gene (reference sequence). Deletions cut 5 bases from V and 4 bases from J, with 18 bases between. The CDR3 here is CASSAADRKGGNTIYF. DNA of the CDR3: TGTGCCAGCAGTGCAGCCGACAGGAAAGGGGGAAACACCATATATTTT.

V and J are TRBV24-1 and TRBJ1-1, with TRBD1 as a possible D gene (5 bases). The CDR3 spans 15 residues. V was shortened by 4 bases and J by 5 bases, with 16 bases between the two germline ends. Germline-derived CDR1 and CDR2 are KGHDR and SFDVKD. The CDR3 DNA is TGTGCCACCAGTGAGACCAGGGTTAAAGTTACTGAAGCTTTCTTT. It encodes CATSETRVKVTEAFF.

This rearrangement joins TRBV9 to TRBJ2-5, with 9 bases aligning to TRBD1. Germline CDR1 and CDR2: SGDLS and YYNGEE. The CDR3 is 14 residues long. After removal of 6 bases from V and 4 bases from J, the junction contained 7 bases not matched to a gene. As DNA, the CDR3 is TGTGCCAGCACCAGATCGGACAGGGGAGAGACCCAGTACTTC. Translated: CASTRSDRGETQYF.

This clone was seen only a few times. This chain uses TRBV27 with TRBJ2-2; possibly TRBD2 for D (5 bases). This CDR3 has 13 residues. Germline V gene lookup returns CDR1 MNHEY and CDR2 SMNVEV (reference sequence). Trimming pared 0 bases from V and 6 bases from J, leaving 5 bases between. DNA for the CDR3: TGTGCCAGCAGTTTATCGCGGGCCGGGGAGCTGTTTTTT. It specifies CASSLSRAGELFF.

The V gene is TRBV27, the J gene TRBJ1-2; D remains ambiguous. CDR3 size: 15 residues. Trimming stripped 7 bases from V and 0 bases from J, with 15 bases between. Germline V gene lookup returns CDR1 MNHEY and CDR2 SMNVEV (reference sequence). The CDR3 here is CASTSLLKPNYGYTF. The CDR3 region has the DNA TGTGCCAGCACGAGCCTCCTAAAACCTAACTATGGCTACACCTTC.

The chain combines TRBV10-3 with TRBJ2-2; TRBD2 matches at 10 bases. The V segment lost 10 bases and the J segment 7 bases; nucleotides outside the gene matches: 9. Per germline, CDR1 ENHRY and CDR2 SYGVKD. CDR3 size: 14 residues. The CDR3 here is CATAASGSGGELFF. As DNA, the CDR3 is TGTGCCACAGCGGCTAGCGGGAGTGGCGGGGAGCTGTTTTTT.

The chain joins TRBV29-1 to TRBJ2-7; TRBD2 matches at 9 bases. CDR3 length equals 14 residues. The J segment lost 1 base and the V segment lost 3 bases, leaving 4 bases of the junction unmatched. Germline CDR1 reads SQVTM; CDR2 reads ANQGSEA. CDR3 region: CSVEKLAGSYEQYF. Here the CDR3 DNA reads TGCAGCGTTGAGAAGCTAGCGGGGTCCTACGAGCAGTACTTC.

The chain couples TRBV7-2 to TRBJ2-5; 10 bases fit TRBD2. The V and J ends lost 3 bases and 4 bases, in that order; junction bases with no gene match: 2. Germline CDR1 reads SGHTA; CDR2 reads FQGNSA. The CDR3 loop spans 14 amino acids. The CDR3 bases are TGTGCCAGCAGCTTTAGGACTAGCGGAGAGACCCAGTACTTC. Encoded protein: CASSFRTSGETQYF.

The chain joins TRBV19 to TRBJ1-5; TRBD1 agrees at 7 bases. The V gene's germline CDR1 is LNHDA and CDR2 SQIVND (reference sequence). The CDR3 covers 14 residues. V shed 8 bases and J 8 bases; nucleotides not matched to a gene: 12. For the CDR3, the DNA is TGTGCCAGTCGGAGCGACAGGGTCGCGGAGCCCCAGCATTTT. The encoded protein is CASRSDRVAEPQHF.

The chain employs TRBV9 and TRBJ1-3; TRBD1 aligns across 7 bases. Germline V gene lookup returns CDR1 SGDLS and CDR2 YYNGEE. The CDR3 covers 17 residues. Unmatched junction bases numbered 16, after V lost 4 bases and J lost 6 bases. In DNA form, the CDR3 reads TGTGCCAGCAGCCCCAGGGGGTGGGGTAATTTAGAAAACACCATATATTTT. Its protein is CASSPRGWGNLENTIYF.

The chain employs TRBV7-3 and TRBJ2-1; 11 nucleotides line up with TRBD2. The CDR3 is made up of 16 amino acids. J lost 6 bases, V lost 3 bases, and 7 bases had no gene match. The germline gives CDR1 SGHTA, CDR2 FQGTGA. The CDR3 reads CASSFNSGGAFNEQFF. The CDR3 DNA is TGTGCCAGCAGCTTCAATAGCGGGGGGGCTTTCAATGAGCAGTTCTTC.

This chain links TRBV5-8 with TRBJ2-1; 11 nucleotides match TRBD2. The germline V gene has CDR1 SGHTS and CDR2 YDEGEE. The CDR3 length is 19 residues. Losses at the gene ends were 0 bases for V and 0 bases for J; bases not matched to a gene: 8. This CDR3 is CASSLALLAGGSSYNEQFF. The CDR3 DNA reads TGTGCCAGCAGCTTGGCCCTTCTAGCGGGAGGAAGCTCCTACAATGAGCAGTTCTTC.

This chain uses TRBV19 with TRBJ1-5; tentative D call: TRBD1 (5 bases). The CDR3 totals 17 residues. In germline, CDR1 is LNHDA, CDR2 SQIVND (reference sequence). The V end was cut by 0 bases, the J end by 5 bases, with 17 bases between. As DNA, the CDR3 is TGTGCCAGTAGTATAGATCACCCCGCCAGGGTCCATCAGCCCCAGCATTTT. Encoded protein: CASSIDHPARVHQPQHF.

This chain joins TRBV3-1 (or the pseudogene TRBV3-2) and TRBJ2-2; 15 nucleotides align to TRBD2. The CDR3 is 16 residues long. The V gene end was trimmed by 4 bases and the J gene end by 6 bases; junction bases not matched to a gene: 3. Germline V CDR1 and CDR2: LGHDT, YNNKEL (reference sequence). The DNA for the CDR3 is TGTGCCAGCAGCCGGAGGACTAGCGGGGGGGCCGGGGAGCTGTTTTTT. Encoded protein: CASSRRTSGGAGELFF.

This clone has a single count. The chain joins TRBV9 to TRBJ2-3; tentative D call: TRBD2 (6 bases). CDR1 SGDLS and CDR2 YYNGEE come from the germline V gene. CDR3 size: 14 residues. Trimming took 1 base from V and 2 from J, leaving 8 bases between them. The CDR3 spells CASSVRGTTDTQYF. For the CDR3, the DNA is TGTGCCAGCAGCGTACGGGGGACCACAGATACGCAGTATTTT.

The J gene is TRBJ1-1, the V gene TRBV7-9; a weak D match, TRBD1 (5 bases). Germline V gives CDR1 SEHNR, CDR2 FQNEAQ (reference sequence). The CDR3 loop spans 15 amino acids. Trimming pared 2 bases from V and 0 bases from J, leaving 10 bases between. The CDR3 loop is CASSLRGRLNTEAFF. CDR3 DNA: TGTGCCAGCAGCTTAAGGGGTAGATTGAACACTGAAGCTTTCTTT.